Described below is a single T cell receptor beta chain sequence and its context. What antigen it recognizes has not been identified. One base away there is no much larger clone; base qualities are not given. The time point label here, explained by the study, means: about 28 days (+/-7) after the second vaccine dose. AZD1222 recipients with second doses at about 4 weeks or about 12 weeks were pooled, because spike-specific TCR depth and breadth did not differ between schedules. Vaccinee samples were obtained from the UK trials COV001 and COV002, which included a single-blind randomized controlled phase 2/3 trial of AZD1222 (ChAdOx1 nCoV-19) in healthy adults. For TCRbeta chain sequencing, PBMC samples from trial participants were taken at day 0 and at day 28 after the second dose. The entry originates in a study of T cell responses to AZD1222 COVID-19 vaccine (dated by TCRdb to about 2021). Context from the whole study: TCR sequencing was performed for about 250 trial participants, of whom 207 were given two doses of AZD1222 and around 26 were given two doses of MenACWY control vaccine. Trial participants were enrolled into age subgroups of 18-55, 56-69 and 70-plus years, which contained about 150, 27 and 61 TCR-sequenced participants, respectively. Beyond this particular receptor, the publication reports: Participants were mostly white British and included more females than males, and it was suggested by the authors that clonal diversity may have been underestimated. Because no day 14 peak-response samples were available, the repertoires could be characterized only after the peak T cell response. After two AZD1222 doses, spike-specific TCR breadth and depth were significantly higher than at day 0 and than in MenACWY recipients. Only a handful of AZD1222 recipients were SARS-CoV-2 seropositive at baseline, limiting conclusions about previously exposed vaccinees. The vaccine-associated CD4 TCRs covered the entire spike protein, and the dominant responses fell in regions 160-218 and 743-854. Reportedly, close to half of the unique spike-specific TCRs recognized epitopes lying outside the regions that are mutated in the B.1.351 and B.1.1.7 variants. In the small 56-69-year group, the increase in depth fell short of significance, most likely because of low power.

Sequences LNHNV (CDR1) and YYDKDF (CDR2) are obtained from the germline V gene (reference sequence). The CDR3, cysteine through phenylalanine, is 15 amino acids long. Solely the CDR3 DNA is kept, with 45 bases framed from the first base. V has 8 bases trimmed and J has 0 bases trimmed; junction bases matching no gene number 7. The CDR3 regions of human TCRbeta chains were analyzed by immunosequencing. Under the source paper's analysis protocol: Repertoire TCRs were checked for matches against a reference library of SARS-CoV-2-specific TCRs that had been generated using the MIRA antigen-specificity platform. Breadth meant the fraction of unique TCRs that were SARS-CoV-2-associated, whereas depth meant the fraction of total T cells that were SARS-CoV-2-associated. Using the MIRA data, each spike-specific TCR was mapped to the spike region that the TCR reacts to and placed in a CD4 or CD8 class. Log10-transformed breadth and depth values were compared by one-way ANOVA with Sidak's multiple comparisons tests. TCRdb stores this immuneACCESS table with in-frame sequences only. Part of the clones is absent; in the studies checked, under half of the shortfall reflects unresolved V genes, and no reason is known for the rest. The V and J calls and clone size come from that table; D and trimming were worked out from the DNA. This sample holds about 180,000 clones; 80% to 90% were observed only once. The ten largest make up about 9.9% of the sample.

Recombination linked TRBV15 to TRBJ2-1; the central 7 bases match TRBD1. The clonotype was recovered from an adult who received the AZD1222 COVID-19 vaccine. The sequencing used peripheral blood, collected 28 days after the second AZD1222 dose. This receptor carries the CDR3 CATRGQKSSYNEQFF. The nucleotides read TGTGCCACCCGGGGACAGAAAAGCTCCTACAATGAGCAGTTCTTC.